This T cell receptor beta chain originates from a study of T cells in Graves' hyperthyroidism and ophthalmopathy. Points from the study as a whole: Progression to ophthalmopathy was predicted a median of approximately seven months early. Among thyroid clonotypes expanded above 0.001, most also appeared in blood.

Trimming pared 4 bases from V and 5 bases from J, leaving 12 bases between. Germline V lookup: CDR1 DFQATT, CDR2 SNEGSKA (reference sequence). The CDR3 runs to 13 residues. In its sample, this clonotype was seen many times. Its antigen is currently unknown. TCR beta CDR3 regions were amplified from RNA transcripts. Using the HTBI primer set, a first-round RT-PCR was run on the TCR CDR3. TCRdb used MiXCR to reprocess the multiplex PCR reads, holding one entry per CDR3 protein. Of 550,000 to 850,000 distinct CDR3 sequences detected, around 19% appear once; the ten largest clones hold approximately 15%. The sequenced sample was blood. The TCR sequence derives from a woman aged 50 to 60 with Graves' hyperthyroidism that later progressed to Graves' ophthalmopathy. The gene calls are TRBV20-1 and TRBJ1-5, with a possible D match to TRBD1 (6 bases). In nucleotides, the CDR3 is TGCAGTGCTAAGGACAGCTTCGATCAGCCCCAGCATTTT. Its protein is CSAKDSFDQPQHF.